This T cell receptor (beta chain) was sequenced during a study of vaccination and CD4 T cells after COVID-19. At the level of the study: The authors exposed cells to overlapping spike peptides derived from SARS-CoV-2, HCoV-NL63, HCoV-OC43 and HCoV-229E. Study-level results: The appearance of a median approximately 85% of reactive clones in convalescent patients occurred only post-vaccination.

The sample's treatment: roughly nine-day PBMC culture with coronavirus spike peptide pools or control peptides (ViraFEST assay). The unexposed donor provided CD4+ T cells, which were taken before the COVID-19 pandemic (2011-2018). If enough cells were available, CD4+ T cells from unexposed donors were probed with SARS-CoV-2 S/N and four cold-coronavirus spikes. This clonotype has just a few counts. Antigen: not known. Sequenced with the Oncomine TCR Beta short-read assay was DNA taken from cultured CD4+ T cells. It was cultured CD4+ T cells from which genomic DNA was extracted. TCRdb reprocessed the PCR reads with MiXCR, giving one entry per CDR3 protein. This sample carries 9,500 or so distinct CDR3 sequences, about 28% of them seen once, and the ten largest clones take 20% to 30%. The V end was cut by 1 base, the J end by 14 bases, with 17 bases between. Germline lookup yields CDR1 LNHNV and CDR2 YYDKDF (reference sequence). The CDR3 spans 14 residues.

This chain joins TRBV15 and TRBJ1-4; D gene unclear. Sequences were obtained from CD4+ T cells from blood, cultured in vitro. The clonotype was recovered from a human donor in good health. CDR3 nucleotides: TGTGCCACCAGCAGAGCCATGGGTCGGGGAGATCTGTTTTTT. It yields the protein CATSRAMGRGDLFF.